A single sample gave rise to the 3 T cell receptor beta chains below, sequenced in a study of a mutant IDH1 vaccine in newly diagnosed glioma. Time point in this sample: week 23, last vaccination. In the vaccine, a single dose held 300 ug of the mutant IDH1 20-mer peptide, along with topical imiquimod. Their cognate antigens are unknown. The assay was immunoSEQ multiplex PCR, and TCRdb's table has in-frame clones only and misses some. The sample lists 35,000 to 50,000 clones, around 93% occurring once. Source: PBMCs, taken from a glioma patient whose treatment included an IDH1 peptide vaccine. The receptor set was obtained from a man between 45 and 60 years old with glioma.

Written as DNA, the CDR3 is TGTGCCAGCAGCCAAGAGTTTACCCCTGGGATGGGTGAAGCTTTCTTT. The encoded protein is CASSQEFTPGMGEAFF. The gene calls are TRBV4-2 and TRBJ1-1; D is unresolved. Germline-derived CDR1 and CDR2 are LGHNA and YNFKEQ. The CDR3 loop spans 16 amino acids. Trimming left V 0 bases short and J 7 bases short, with 18 bases between.

The chain has TRBV7-8 and TRBJ2-1; 9 bases fit TRBD2. Germline CDR1 SGHVS, CDR2 FQNEAQ. The CDR3 spans 17 residues. After removal of 0 bases from V and 4 bases from J, the junction contained 7 bases not matched to a gene. The CDR3 bases are TGTGCCAGCAGCTTAGCGGCGCAGCGGGGGGCATACAATGAGCAGTTCTTC. Translated, it gives CASSLAAQRGAYNEQFF.

V usage is TRBV7-9 and J usage is TRBJ1-2; D gene uncertain. Germline values: CDR1 SEHNR, CDR2 FQNEAQ (reference sequence). The CDR3 is 11 residues long. Trimming shortened V by 3 bases and J by 7 bases, and 6 bases separated the two germline ends. The CDR3 protein is CASSFSPGYTF. The CDR3 region has the DNA TGTGCCAGCAGCTTTTCGCCTGGCTACACCTTC.